This T cell receptor (beta chain) came from a study of beta chain features in type 1 diabetes. This clone was seen a handful of times. Its matching antigen is unknown. Of the isolated RNA, all was reverse transcribed, and so the sequenced material was expressed TCRB transcripts. Measured with immunoSEQ multiplex PCR; TCRdb has only the in-frame clones, and not every one. Of 600,000 to 700,000 clones detected, roughly 12% appear once; the ten largest clones hold more than 0.1%. Study findings and constraints: Researchers reported that naive, central memory and Treg TCRB repertoires appeared more similar in patients than in healthy donors. For Type 1 diabetes patients, all four CD4+ subsets carried TCRB CDR3s that were moderately but significantly shorter. Possibly, sequencing cDNA over-represented cells that had high TCR expression levels.

Sampling consisted of one heparinised blood draw per donor, averaging about 116 mL. The source of this sequence is a man aged 25-45 years with type 1 diabetes. The source material was naive CD4+ T cells from blood.

As DNA, the CDR3 is TGTGCCAGCAGCTTCAAGCTCGACAGGGGGAACACCGGGGAGCTGTTTTTT. Encoded protein: CASSFKLDRGNTGELFF. V and J are TRBV11-2 and TRBJ2-2, with 8 bases aligning to TRBD1. V lost 3 bases, J lost 1 base, and 7 bases stayed unmatched. This CDR3 is 17 amino acids long. CDR1 is SGHAT and CDR2 is FQNNGV in the germline V gene.